This T cell receptor (beta chain) was identified during a study of cytomegalovirus exposure and HLA in healthy donors. Whole-study results and caveats: In a later analysis, common viral pathogens appeared linked to several of the most significant clusters. HLA alleles showed associations with fewer than 20,000 TCR beta sequences in a later analysis, at a 0.05 false discovery rate.

The sample holds a few counts of this clone. Its antigen is undetermined. This CDR3 is 12 amino acids long. Germline assignment: CDR1 SQVTM and CDR2 ANQGSEA. Trimming stripped 5 bases from V and 6 bases from J, with 10 bases between. PCR involved 60 Vbeta and 13 Jbeta primers. Profiling relied on immunoSEQ multiplex PCR, and the TCRdb table lists in-frame clones only, not all of them. The data hold 110,000 to 150,000 clones, with nearly 10% observed a single time. Nominal health characterized the donors when sampled, though unrecorded immune exposures were likely. The TCR was taken from a man aged 45-60 years in good health and CMV-seronegative. This chain uses TRBV29-1 with TRBJ2-2, with no clear D. Sequenced sample: PBMCs. CDR3 residues: CSVLPPAGELFF. CDR3 bases: TGCAGCGTTTTACCGCCGGCCGGGGAGCTGTTTTTT.